The rows below give T cell receptor beta chains drawn from one sample of a study of siplizumab effects on memory and regulatory T cells. Sequencing was performed with immunoSEQ multiplex PCR; in TCRdb, only in-frame clones are kept and a portion is missing. The table includes some 56,000 clones, about 98% detected once. The sample was naive CD8+ T cells sorted from blood. The source is a human donor in good health. The CDR3 runs from the conserved cysteine through the conserved F or W. D genes are given only for firm matches. Size values are once, few and many counts, or a class for expanded clones, and some rows have none.

d_call | clone_size | j_call | v_call | cdr3_aa | cdr3_nt
TRBD1 | once | TRBJ1-5 | TRBV7-6 | CASSLDRGQPQHF | TGTGCCAGCAGCCTGGACAGGGGTCAGCCCCAGCATTTT
- | - | TRBJ2-1 | TRBV19 | CASSIKLQYYNEQFF | TGTGCCAGTAGTATAAAATTACAATATTACAATGAGCAGTTCTTC
TRBD1 | once | TRBJ1-5 | TRBV19 | CASGGQNNQPQHF | TGTGCCAGTGGGGGACAGAACAATCAGCCCCAGCATTTT
TRBD1 | - | TRBJ1-5 | TRBV15 | CATSRVTGSNQPQHF | TGTGCCACCAGCAGAGTGACAGGGTCAAATCAGCCCCAGCATTTT
- | - | TRBJ2-1 | TRBV7-6 | CASSLGGGSGLNEQFF | TGTGCCAGCAGCTTAGGAGGGGGATCCGGACTCAATGAGCAGTTCTTC
- | - | TRBJ2-5 | TRBV6-5 | CASSYSGELYQETQYF | TGTGCCAGCAGTTACTCTGGGGAACTATACCAAGAGACCCAGTACTTC
TRBD1 | - | TRBJ1-1 | TRBV7-3 | CTSSSDRGTEAFF | TGTACCAGCAGCTCTGACAGGGGCACTGAAGCTTTCTTT
TRBD1 | - | TRBJ2-7 | TRBV2 | CASRPDRDEQYF | TGTGCCAGCAGACCGGACAGGGACGAGCAGTACTTC
- | - | TRBJ1-3 | TRBV7-8 | CASSGHPSGNTIYF | TGTGCCAGCAGCGGACATCCCTCTGGAAACACCATATATTTT
TRBD1 | - | TRBJ1-2 | TRBV6-1 | CASNLGEGAGYGYTF | TGTGCCAGCAATCTGGGGGAGGGGGCTGGTTATGGCTACACCTTC
- | - | TRBJ2-2 | TRBV7-3 | CASSPLGVGNTGELFF | TGTGCCAGCAGCCCACTCGGGGTCGGGAACACCGGGGAGCTGTTTTTT
TRBD1 | - | TRBJ1-1 | TRBV9 | CASSWDREGGNTEAFF | TGTGCCAGCAGCTGGGACAGAGAAGGGGGGAACACTGAAGCTTTCTTT
- | - | TRBJ1-4 | TRBV4-1 | CASSHAGTRFATNEKLFF | TGCGCCAGCAGCCACGCCGGGACAAGGTTTGCAACTAATGAAAAACTGTTTTTT
- | - | TRBJ1-1 | TRBV9 | CASSPLLANTEAFF | TGTGCCAGCAGCCCCCTGCTCGCGAACACTGAAGCTTTCTTT
- | - | TRBJ1-1 | TRBV18 | CASSPSGPNTEAFF | TGTGCCAGCTCACCATCAGGGCCGAACACTGAAGCTTTCTTT
- | - | TRBJ2-1 | TRBV14 | CASSQEGLNEQFF | TGTGCCAGCAGCCAAGAAGGACTCAATGAGCAGTTCTTC
TRBD1 | - | TRBJ1-4 | TRBV30 | CAWSPLGQDNEKLFF | TGTGCCTGGAGTCCTTTGGGACAGGACAATGAAAAACTGTTTTTT
TRBD1 | - | TRBJ1-1 | TRBV19 | CASTPGQTTEAFF | TGTGCCAGTACCCCGGGACAGACGACTGAAGCTTTCTTT
- | once | TRBJ1-2 | TRBV19 | CASGLGGGYGYTF | TGTGCCAGTGGGTTAGGTGGCGGTTATGGCTACACCTTC
- | - | TRBJ2-3 | TRBV7-3 | CASSPTPRPSTDTQYF | TGTGCCAGCAGCCCGACACCGCGTCCCAGCACAGATACGCAGTATTTT
TRBD2 | - | TRBJ2-3 | TRBV19 | CASSIPEAGPNTDTQYF | TGTGCCAGTAGTATCCCAGAAGCGGGACCTAACACAGATACGCAGTATTTT
- | - | TRBJ2-7 | TRBV7-6 | CASSFGTATYEQYF | TGTGCCAGCAGCTTCGGGACCGCAACCTACGAGCAGTACTTC
- | - | TRBJ2-1 | TRBV9 | CASSVDPSQGGTYNEQFF | TGTGCCAGCAGCGTAGACCCCTCACAGGGGGGGACCTACAATGAGCAGTTCTTC
TRBD2 | - | TRBJ2-1 | TRBV5-1 | CASNLLAGGAANEQFF | TGCGCCAGCAACCTCTTAGCGGGAGGGGCCGCGAATGAGCAGTTCTTC
TRBD1 | - | TRBJ2-1 | TRBV27 | CASSLLSGTGGDEQFF | TGTGCCAGCAGTTTACTTTCCGGGACAGGGGGCGATGAGCAGTTCTTC
- | - | TRBJ1-4 | TRBV7-9 | CASSWRENNEKLFF | TGTGCCAGCAGCTGGAGGGAGAATAATGAAAAACTGTTTTTT
- | - | TRBJ2-5 | TRBV7-6 | CASSLGTLEETQYF | TGTGCCAGCAGCTTAGGGACGTTAGAAGAGACCCAGTACTTC
- | - | TRBJ1-1 | TRBV27 | CASSLTRLNTEAFF | TGTGCCAGCAGTTTAACCAGGCTGAACACTGAAGCTTTCTTT
- | - | TRBJ1-1 | TRBV9 | CASSLDIENTEAFF | TGTGCCAGCAGCTTGGACATCGAGAACACTGAAGCTTTCTTT
- | - | TRBJ2-2 | TRBV4-2 | CASSQEHSAEELFF | TGTGCCAGCAGCCAAGAACACTCCGCCGAGGAGCTGTTTTTT
TRBD1 | - | TRBJ1-1 | TRBV19 | CATMDRGNTEAFF | TGTGCCACCATGGACAGGGGGAACACTGAAGCTTTCTTT
TRBD1 | few | TRBJ1-5 | TRBV7-9 | CASSETGGDQPQHF | TGTGCCAGCAGCGAGACAGGGGGCGATCAGCCCCAGCATTTT
- | - | TRBJ2-5 | TRBV27 | CASSSGETQYF | TGTGCCAGCTCCTCCGGGGAGACCCAGTACTTC
- | - | TRBJ1-5 | TRBV27 | CASSFKGLGQPQHF | TGTGCCAGCAGTTTCAAAGGGTTGGGTCAGCCCCAGCATTTT
- | - | TRBJ2-7 | TRBV7-8 | CASSSNSYEQYF | TGTGCCAGCAGCTCGAACTCCTACGAGCAGTACTTC
- | - | TRBJ2-7 | TRBV7-9 | CASSFQGEHEQYF | TGTGCCAGCAGCTTTCAAGGGGAACACGAGCAGTACTTC
- | - | TRBJ1-5 | TRBV9 | CASSVGSGNQPQHF | TGTGCCAGCAGCGTGGGGAGCGGCAATCAGCCCCAGCATTTT
- | - | TRBJ1-2 | TRBV2 | CASSEGGHGYTF | TGTGCCAGCAGTGAAGGAGGACATGGCTACACCTTC
TRBD2 | once | TRBJ2-5 | TRBV27 | CASSLWASGETQYF | TGTGCCAGCAGTTTATGGGCTAGCGGAGAGACCCAGTACTTC
- | once | TRBJ2-6 | TRBV28 | CATTGPLSGANVLTF | TGTGCCACCACGGGACCGCTTTCTGGGGCCAACGTCCTGACTTTC
TRBD2 | - | TRBJ2-1 | TRBV12-5 | CASGSIAGGPSYNEQFF | TGTGCTAGTGGTTCAATAGCGGGAGGGCCGTCCTACAATGAGCAGTTCTTC
- | - | TRBJ2-1 | TRBV29-1 | CSVEDRNEQFF | TGCAGCGTTGAGGACAGAAATGAGCAGTTCTTC
- | - | TRBJ2-2 | TRBV6-1 | CASRALGLNTGELFF | TGTGCCAGCAGGGCTCTTGGACTGAACACCGGGGAGCTGTTTTTT
- | - | TRBJ2-7 | TRBV4-1 | CASSQDAPEQYF | TGCGCCAGCAGCCAAGATGCACCCGAGCAGTACTTC